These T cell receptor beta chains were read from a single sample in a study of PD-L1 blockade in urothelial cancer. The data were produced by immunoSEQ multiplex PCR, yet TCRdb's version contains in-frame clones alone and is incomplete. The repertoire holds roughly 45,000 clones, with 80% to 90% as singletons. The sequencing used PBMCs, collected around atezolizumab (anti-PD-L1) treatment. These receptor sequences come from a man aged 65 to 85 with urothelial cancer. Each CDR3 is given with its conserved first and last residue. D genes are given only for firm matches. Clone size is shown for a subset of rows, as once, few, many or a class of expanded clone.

TGTGCCAGCAGTAGACAGACAGTGAACACTGAAGCTTTCTTT	CASSRQTVNTEAFF	14	.	TRBV28	.	TRBJ1-1
TGCGCCAGCAGCTCGCAGGGGGTCCAAGAGACCCAGTACTTC	CASSSQGVQETQYF	14	TRBD1	TRBV5-1	once	TRBJ2-5
TGTGCCAGCAGCTTGCGGGACAGACGAGCTAACTATGGCTACACCTTC	CASSLRDRRANYGYTF	16	TRBD1	TRBV5-4	.	TRBJ1-2
TGCGCCAGCAGCCAACAGTCGACTAATGAAAAACTGTTTTTT	CASSQQSTNEKLFF	14	.	TRBV4-1	.	TRBJ1-4
TGTGCCAGCAGGAGTGAAGAGACCCAGTACTTC	CASRSEETQYF	11	.	TRBV7-9	.	TRBJ2-5
TGTGCCAGCAGATCAACAGGGGTAAGCAATCAGCCCCAGCATTTT	CASRSTGVSNQPQHF	15	TRBD1	TRBV28	.	TRBJ1-5
TGTGCCAGCAGCTTAGGGTATGGTGAAGCGGCGAACACCGGGGAGCTGTTTTTT	CASSLGYGEAANTGELFF	18	.	TRBV7-9	many	TRBJ2-2
TGTGCCACCAGCAGAGATCGGGGGGGCACAGATACGCAGTATTTT	CATSRDRGGTDTQYF	15	TRBD2	TRBV15	.	TRBJ2-3
TGTGCCAGCAGCTTGGGAGGCTTGCAAGAGACCCAGTACTTC	CASSLGGLQETQYF	14	.	TRBV5-4	.	TRBJ2-5
TGTGCCAGTAGTGAGTCAACAGAACAAGAGACCCAGTACTTC	CASSESTEQETQYF	14	.	TRBV19	few	TRBJ2-5
TGTGCCATAGGAAGGAGCTCTGGGGCCAACGTCCTGACTTTC	CAIGRSSGANVLTF	14	.	TRBV19	.	TRBJ2-6
TGTGCCATCCATCCGGGACAGGACTCTGGAAACACCATATATTTT	CAIHPGQDSGNTIYF	15	TRBD1	TRBV10-3	.	TRBJ1-3
TGTGCCAGCAGCTTAGGACAGGGGGAGGCCGGCTACACCTTC	CASSLGQGEAGYTF	14	TRBD1	TRBV7-9	.	TRBJ1-2
TGTGCCAGCAGCCTCCTGGGGGGTGTGGAGGAGACCCAGTACTTC	CASSLLGGVEETQYF	15	.	TRBV11-2	.	TRBJ2-5
TGCGCCAGCAGCCTGGACATGAACACTGAAGCTTTCTTT	CASSLDMNTEAFF	13	.	TRBV5-1	.	TRBJ1-1
TGTGCCTGGAGTCCCGGGGGGGGGAGCGATGGCTACACCTTC	CAWSPGGGSDGYTF	14	.	TRBV30	.	TRBJ1-2
TGCGCCAGCAGCCCTTCGTCTGGGAGGAATGGCTACACCTTC	CASSPSSGRNGYTF	14	.	TRBV5-1	.	TRBJ1-2
TGTGCCAGCAGCTCAAACAGGGTAGAGAACACTGAAGCTTTCTTT	CASSSNRVENTEAFF	15	.	TRBV7-8	.	TRBJ1-1
TGTGCCAGCAGTCGTCTAGTGTTCGGGGAGACCCAGTACTTC	CASSRLVFGETQYF	14	.	TRBV6-5	.	TRBJ2-5
TGTGCCATCTTGGACAGGGCCACCGGGGAGCTGTTTTTT	CAILDRATGELFF	13	TRBD1	TRBV28	.	TRBJ2-2